The TCR beta chain under discussion was sequenced for a study of blood T cells in healthy people across ages. CDR3 length: 14 amino acids. V dropped 6 bases and J dropped 6 bases, with 17 bases sitting between them. In germline, CDR1 is LGHDT, CDR2 YNNKEL (reference sequence). Alongside a J-beta primer mix, a sample-barcoded 5' primer served in a second PCR lasting about 7 to 12 cycles. TCRdb redid the calling of the 5' RACE reads with MiXCR, one entry per CDR3 protein. Of 790,000 or so distinct CDR3 sequences in the sample, roughly three fifths were seen once. The chain recombines TRBV3-1 with TRBJ1-2; D unresolved. Material for sequencing was blood. This receptor was identified in a man in his forties in good health. The CDR3 here is CASRPGHFRNGYTF. The CDR3 region has the DNA TGTGCCAGCAGACCCGGGCACTTCAGAAATGGCTACACCTTC.